These 17 T cell receptor beta chains originate from one sample sequenced in a study of Ad26.COV2.S vaccination and SARS-CoV-2 variants (dated by TCRdb to about 2021). Sample time point, as interpreted from the label and publication: individuals recovered from natural SARS-CoV-2 infection. The method was the immunoSEQ multiplex PCR assay. TCRdb retrieved this table from immuneACCESS and kept in-frame rearrangements only. Not all clones are present; in checked studies, unresolved V genes account for under half, and no reason is known for the remainder. The sample records around 100,000 clones, around 82% of which are singletons. Together, the top ten hold around 16% of the sample. The sequencing here drew on peripheral blood, taken after recovery from COVID-19. The receptors shown here come from a human donor who had recovered from COVID-19.

The chain carries TRBV28 and TRBJ1-6; the D is unclear. This CDR3 is 15 amino acids long. Germline values: CDR1 MDHEN, CDR2 SYDVKM. Deletions cut 2 bases from V and 3 bases from J, with 8 bases between. The chain's CDR3 is CASSLQRYYNSPLHF. CDR3 bases: TGTGCCAGCAGTTTACAGCGCTACTATAATTCACCCCTCCACTTT.

The V and J genes are TRBV7-6 and TRBJ1-6; 8 nucleotides line up with TRBD1. The V and J ends lost 1 base and 7 bases, in that order; junction bases with no gene match: 3. The CDR3 length is 15 residues. The germline V gene has CDR1 SGHVS and CDR2 FNYEAQ. CDR3 region: CASSLDRGGNSPLHF. The CDR3 DNA reads as TGTGCCAGCAGCTTAGACAGGGGGGGAAATTCACCCCTCCACTTT.

The genes are TRBV29-1 and TRBJ1-1; D possibly corresponds to TRBD1 (5 bases). This CDR3 is 14 amino acids long. Trimming took off 2 bases at V and 4 bases at J, with 14 bases between the two ends. CDR1 is SQVTM, CDR2 ANQGSEA, per germline. DNA for the CDR3: TGCAGCGTTGAATGGGGCGGGTTGGGCACTGAAGCTTTCTTT. This encodes CSVEWGGLGTEAFF.

The chain combines TRBV2 with TRBJ1-5; 9 nucleotides line up with TRBD1. V lost 6 bases and J lost 2; bases outside the gene matches: 5. The CDR3 length is 15 residues. Germline V lookup: CDR1 SNHLY, CDR2 FYNNEI. The CDR3, as DNA: TGTGCCAGCAGCGGACAGGGGTCTGGCAATCAGCCCCAGCATTTT. This codes for CASSGQGSGNQPQHF. Looking up the rest from reference TRBV2 and TRBJ1-5 gives the full variable domain: EPEVTQTPSHQVTQMGQEVILRCVPISNHLYFYWYRQILGQKVEFLVSFYNNEISEKSEIFDDQFSVERPDGSNFTLKIRSTKLEDSAMYFCASSGQGSGNQPQHFGDGTRLSIL.

The chain uses TRBV11-3 and TRBJ2-4; D is unclear. Per the germline V gene, CDR1 is SGHNT and CDR2 is YENEEA. Trimming took 2 bases from V and 9 from J, leaving 8 bases between them. This CDR3 region has 12 residues. The chain's CDR3 is CASSLRSPIQYF. CDR3 nucleotides: TGTGCCAGCAGCTTACGTAGTCCCATTCAGTACTTC. Filled out from reference TRBV11-3 and TRBJ2-4, the complete variable domain reads EAGVVQSPRYKIIEKKQPVAFWCNPISGHNTLYWYLQNLGQGPELLIRYENEEAVDDSQLPKDRFSAERLKGVDSTLKIQPAELGDSAVYLCASSLRSPIQYFGAGTRLSVL.

The rearrangement uses TRBV18 and TRBJ2-7; D gene uncertain. The V end was cut by 6 bases, the J end by 2 bases, with 11 bases between. Germline V gene data show CDR1 as KGHSH and CDR2 as LQKENI. The length of the CDR3 is 13 residues. CDR3 sequence (DNA): TGTGCCAGCTCCGTTGGACCCCCCTACGAGCAGTACTTC. Amino acid sequence: CASSVGPPYEQYF.

The chain joins TRBV5-4 to TRBJ1-5; D uncertain. The CDR3 contains 15 residues. From germline, CDR1 is SGHNT and CDR2 YYREEE (reference sequence). V lost 7 bases and J lost 1, with 15 bases in between. The CDR3 DNA reads as TGTGCCAGCGCCCGCGGGGTGGAAAGCAATCAGCCCCAGCATTTT. This codes for CASARGVESNQPQHF.

As DNA, the CDR3 is TGTGCCATCAGACCTGGGGGGGACACAGATACGCAGTATTTT. Protein sequence: CAIRPGGDTDTQYF. The chain joins TRBV10-3 to TRBJ2-3; TRBD2 agrees at 7 bases. Trimming at V came to 6 bases and at J to 2 bases, leaving 5 bases not matched to a gene. CDR3 length: 14 residues. The germline CDR1 and CDR2 sequences are ENHRY and SYGVKD.

This sequence joins TRBV3-1 (or the pseudogene TRBV3-2) and TRBJ2-5; 7 bases line up with TRBD2. The CDR3 length is 15 residues. Germline CDR1 reads LGHDT; CDR2 reads YNNKEL (reference sequence). V gave up 8 bases and J gave up 5 bases; unmatched junction bases: 14. CDR3 sequence: CASRGGSETWETQYF. CDR3 DNA sequence: TGTGCCAGCCGCGGGGGTAGCGAAACATGGGAGACCCAGTACTTC.

CDR3 DNA sequence: TGTGCCAGCAGGGAGAACACTGAAGCTTTCTTT. Its protein is CASRENTEAFF. The V call is TRBV12-3 or TRBV12-4, the J call TRBJ1-1; D call uncertain. Trimming took 6 bases from V and 1 from J, leaving 3 bases between them. There are 11 residues in the CDR3.

The CDR3 sequence: CASSSLRGNQPQHF. CDR3 bases: TGTGCCAGCAGTAGTCTTCGGGGCAATCAGCCCCAGCATTTT. The gene calls are TRBV6-5 and TRBJ1-5; D unresolved. The V end was cut by 5 bases, the J end by 2 bases, with 10 bases between. Germline V CDR1 and CDR2: MNHEY, SVGAGI. This CDR3 has 14 amino acids.

The chain couples TRBV2 to TRBJ2-6; D is unclear. V was cut by 1 base and J by 4 bases, with 14 bases left in between. In germline, CDR1 is SNHLY, CDR2 FYNNEI. CDR3 length: 17 amino acids. The CDR3 protein is CASSEGLRVFGANVLTF. CDR3 nucleotide sequence: TGTGCCAGCAGTGAAGGTCTTAGGGTGTTCGGGGCCAACGTCCTGACTTTC.

This clone was seen just once. The V call is TRBV2, the J call TRBJ2-1; D might be TRBD2 (7 bases). CDR3 length: 15 amino acids. Germline assignment: CDR1 SNHLY and CDR2 FYNNEI. Trimming left V 4 bases short and J 3 bases short, with 13 bases between. The CDR3 DNA follows: TGTGCCAGCAGTGCCTCGGGGGGCCTCTACAATGAGCAGTTCTTC. Protein product: CASSASGGLYNEQFF.

The V call is TRBV4-2, the J call TRBJ1-3, with D possibly being TRBD1 (5 bases). CDR1 is LGHNA and CDR2 is YNFKEQ in the germline V gene. The CDR3 has 17 amino acids. With 2 bases removed from V and 0 bases from J, the gap between germline ends came to 14 bases. CDR3 sequence: CASSQYLTGSSGNTIYF. The CDR3 coding sequence is TGTGCCAGCAGCCAATACCTTACAGGCTCCTCTGGAAACACCATATATTTT.

This clone was seen more than once but under ten times. Mismatch with germline at one junction end may stem from a read error. The gene calls are TRBV10-3 and TRBJ2-3, with TRBD2 matching 9 bases. This CDR3 has 11 residues. The germline V gene encodes CDR1 ENHRY and CDR2 SYGVKD. The chain's CDR3 is CAIGERGVQYF. For the CDR3, the DNA is TGTGCCATCGGTGAGCGGGGGGTGCAGTATTTT.

The CDR3, as DNA: TGTGCCAGCAGTTCTCAGGGAAGGAGGGAGACCCAGTACTTC. Protein product: CASSSQGRRETQYF. V gene TRBV6-6 combines with J gene TRBJ2-5; the D call may be TRBD1 or TRBD2 (5 bases each). Trimming pared 4 bases from V and 5 bases from J, leaving 14 bases between. The germline V gene has CDR1 MNHNY and CDR2 SVGAGI (reference sequence). CDR3 length: 14 residues.

This clone has more than one count but fewer than ten. This chain uses TRBV4-2 with TRBJ1-2, with TRBD1 matching 8 bases. Germline assignment: CDR1 LGHNA and CDR2 YNFKEQ. V shed 1 base, J shed 9 bases, and the junction held 7 bases outside the gene matches. There are 14 residues in the CDR3. In nucleotides, the CDR3 is TGTGCCAGCAGCCAAGCAGACAGGGGCAGGAGCTACACCTTC. This encodes CASSQADRGRSYTF.